The T cell receptor (beta chain) under discussion was sequenced for a study of blood T cells in healthy people across ages. Study context: Through template switching, about one barcoded beta molecule was captured per two T cells, as measured in model experiments. Study conclusions and caveats: In these data, TCR beta diversity tracked strongly with naive T cell percentage.

Only a few counts were recorded for this clonotype. The antigen is unknown. The V gene lost 2 bases and the J gene lost 4 bases, with 11 bases spanning the gap. The CDR3 is 14 residues long. A sample-barcoded 5' primer and a J-beta primer mix were used in a second PCR of roughly 7 to 11 cycles. TCRdb re-analysed the 5' RACE reads in MiXCR, keeping a single row per CDR3 protein. The sample shows hundreds of thousands of distinct CDR3 sequences, 58% of them seen only once. This clonotype was obtained from a man younger than 40 in good health. The chain uses TRBV12-3 or TRBV12-4 and TRBJ1-2; the D is unclear. The sequencing input was blood. CDR3 in amino acids: CASSLSGRAYGYTF. The CDR3 DNA sequence: TGTGCCAGCAGTTTATCTGGGCGAGCCTATGGCTACACCTTC.